This TCR beta chain was sequenced in a study of shared clonotypes between healthy human individuals. Looking at the study overall: Three plates each covered CD4 naive and memory; CD8 naive two, CD8 memory one.

The repertoire was sequenced with immunoSEQ multiplex PCR; TCRdb's copy has only in-frame clones and lacks some. The sample consists of more than 2 million clones, 90% to 95% of them appearing once. Trimming took 1 base from V and 4 from J, leaving 13 bases between them. The CDR3 is made up of 14 amino acids. Germline V gene lookup returns CDR1 GTSNPN and CDR2 SVGIG (reference sequence). The sequenced sample consisted of naive CD4+ T cells sorted from blood. Subset noted: CD45RA+ positively selected. The chain couples TRBV30 to TRBJ1-2; TRBD1 might be the D (5 bases). The sequence came from a man in his late teens or twenties in good health. The CDR3 here is CAWSGDRSIYGYTF. The CDR3 DNA sequence: TGTGCCTGGAGTGGGGACCGAAGTATCTATGGCTACACCTTC.